These 11 T cell receptor beta chains came from one sample sequenced in a study of T cell responses to AZD1222 COVID-19 vaccine. Libraries were prepared by immunoSEQ multiplex PCR; TCRdb keeps only in-frame clonotypes and omits some of them. Of approximately 100,000 clones listed, 86% were seen once; the top ten hold approximately 1.3%. Sequencing used peripheral blood, obtained on day 0 of AZD1222 vaccination. The receptors were sampled from an adult in good health.

Judged by abundance, this clone is medium-sized. V usage is TRBV29-1 and J usage is TRBJ1-2; possibly TRBD1 for D (6 bases). Germline lookup yields CDR1 SQVTM and CDR2 ANQGSEA. The CDR3 sequence is 13 residues long. V was pared by 7 bases and J by 2 bases, with 14 bases between. Here the CDR3 DNA reads TGCAGCGCAGGACAGTCACCCAACTATGGCTACACCTTC. As protein: CSAGQSPNYGYTF.

This chain connects TRBV2 to TRBJ2-5; a possible D gene is TRBD1 (5 bases). V lost 5 bases to trimming and J lost 5 bases, with 18 bases between them. There are 15 residues in the CDR3. CDR1 SNHLY and CDR2 FYNNEI come from the germline V gene. The CDR3 DNA sequence: TGTGCCAGCAGTCTCAACTTGGGGCAGGGTGAGACCCAGTACTTC. Translated, it gives CASSLNLGQGETQYF.

The chain links TRBV6-5 to TRBJ2-7; 7 bases align to TRBD2. The V segment lost 2 bases and the J segment 0 bases; nucleotides outside the gene matches: 7. CDR1 and CDR2 (germline): MNHEY, SVGAGI. The CDR3 has 16 amino acids. The CDR3 is CASSYGLAALSYEQYF. The CDR3 DNA is TGTGCCAGCAGTTACGGCCTAGCGGCCCTCTCCTACGAGCAGTACTTC.

This clone was detected a few times. V is TRBV27 and J is TRBJ2-1; 12 positions match TRBD2. The CDR3 is 17 amino acids. V lost 0 bases, J lost 7 bases, and 7 bases stayed unmatched. The germline V gene encodes CDR1 MNHEY and CDR2 SMNVEV (reference sequence). CDR3 in DNA: TGTGCCAGCAGTTTATCAAGACTAGCGGGAGTACGGAATGAGCAGTTCTTC. This sequence encodes CASSLSRLAGVRNEQFF.

V and J are TRBV28 and TRBJ1-2; D unclear. The V end lost 3 bases, the J end lost 4 bases, and 12 bases lay between the germline ends. The germline V gene has CDR1 MDHEN and CDR2 SYDVKM. The length of the CDR3 is 14 residues. Here the CDR3 reads CASSFSSEGYGYTF. The CDR3 bases are TGTGCCAGCAGTTTCTCGTCGGAAGGCTATGGCTACACCTTC.

This clone was counted a few times. This rearrangement joins TRBV11-2 to TRBJ1-6, with TRBD1 matching 8 bases. The CDR3 totals 16 residues. Germline V CDR1 and CDR2: SGHAT, FQNNGV. Losses at the gene ends were 5 bases for V and 10 bases for J; bases not matched to a gene: 13. Here the CDR3 DNA reads TGTGCCAGCAGCCAGGGGGCAGGGGTTATATGGTCACCCCTCCACTTT. This sequence encodes CASSQGAGVIWSPLHF.

This clone was seen only a few times. This rearrangement joins TRBV4-3 to TRBJ2-7; no reliable D call. The CDR3 length is 12 residues. With 1 base removed from V and 7 bases from J, the gap between germline ends came to 8 bases. The germline CDR1 and CDR2 sequences are LGHNA and YSLEER. The CDR3 is CASSQGLGEQYF. The CDR3 nucleotides are TGCGCCAGCAGCCAAGGGCTCGGGGAGCAGTACTTC.

The V gene is TRBV30, the J gene TRBJ1-3, with D perhaps matching TRBD1 (5 bases). The V end was cut by 6 bases, the J end by 3 bases, with 18 bases between. CDR3 size: 15 residues. Germline CDR1 is GTSNPN and CDR2 is SVGIG (reference sequence). CDR3 DNA: TGTGCCTGCCCCCGGGACGCCCACCGTGGAAACACCATATATTTT. Its translation: CACPRDAHRGNTIYF.

This clone turned up a few times. The same CDR3 also results from other DNA sequences found in this sample. The rearrangement joins TRBV5-6 to TRBJ2-2, with D possibly matching TRBD2 (6 bases). V was cut by 4 bases and J by 0 bases, with 10 bases left in between. Germline CDR1 is SGHDT and CDR2 is YYEEEE. The CDR3 consists of 15 residues. The CDR3 is CASSLGGTNTGELFF. DNA for the CDR3: TGTGCCAGCAGCCTCGGAGGGACGAACACCGGGGAGCTGTTTTTT.

V and J are TRBV2 and TRBJ1-4, with 7 bases fitting TRBD1. The CDR3 consists of 15 residues. CDR1 SNHLY and CDR2 FYNNEI come from the germline V gene. The junction had 8 bases not matched to a gene; V was cut back by 5 bases and J by 5 bases. The CDR3 nucleotides are TGTGCCAGCAGTCTGGGACAGCTTCTAAATGAAAAACTGTTTTTT. It specifies CASSLGQLLNEKLFF.

DNA for the CDR3: TGTGCCAGCAGTTACGGGGGACCCACAGATACGCAGTATTTT. Amino acid sequence: CASSYGGPTDTQYF. The genes are TRBV6-2 or TRBV6-3 and TRBJ2-3; D tentatively fits TRBD1 or TRBD2 (5 bases each). The germline V and J ends were trimmed by 2 bases and 2 bases, with 8 bases remaining between them. The CDR3 totals 14 residues. Germline V gene lookup returns CDR1 MNHEY and CDR2 SVGEGT.